This is a list of T cell receptor beta chains from one sample in a study of T cells expressing NK-cell markers. TCRdb processed the 5' RACE reads again and assigns one entry to each CDR3 protein, with no DNA. The sample spans over 200,000 distinct CDR3 sequences; the ten largest clones claim approximately 0.42%. Material: blood T cells: a sorted CD56 or NKG2C T cell subset, CD4+ or CD8+ T cells, or bulk PBMC T cells (not recorded which). Receptors originate from a young man in good health. Both conserved end residues are part of each CDR3.

CDR3: CASSPGGGNQPQHF; V: TRBV12-3/TRBV12-4; J: TRBJ1-5
CDR3: CASSPFGGETQYF; V: TRBV11-2; J: TRBJ2-5
CDR3: CASSETGASYNEQFF; V: TRBV7-2; J: TRBJ2-1
CDR3: CASSLTGPNYGFAF; V: TRBV12-3/TRBV12-4; J: TRBJ1-2
CDR3: CSVVEGAGTDTQYF; V: TRBV29-1; J: TRBJ2-3
CDR3: CASSQDTGRIQYF; V: TRBV4-2; J: TRBJ2-4
CDR3: CATGQGGVETQYF; V: TRBV15; J: TRBJ2-5
CDR3: CASSLYGIQYF; V: TRBV5-1; J: TRBJ2-4
CDR3: CASRGAGALYEQYF; V: TRBV6-1; J: TRBJ2-7
CDR3: CATSDTGGGTGEETQYF; V: TRBV24-1; J: TRBJ2-5
CDR3: CSVARTPIDEQFF; V: TRBV29-1; J: TRBJ2-1
CDR3: CSARTPRGNPYQETQYF; V: TRBV20-1; J: TRBJ2-5
CDR3: CASSLSSGIISNNEQFF; V: TRBV5-4; J: TRBJ2-1
CDR3: CSVGGFRDTQYF; V: TRBV29-1; J: TRBJ2-3
CDR3: CASTADGPGDTQYF; V: TRBV11-2; J: TRBJ2-3
CDR3: CASSPSITGNTEAFF; V: TRBV18; J: TRBJ1-1
CDR3: CASRHRQGGIVDEQFF; V: TRBV7-2; J: TRBJ2-1
CDR3: CASSYRGLAAGELFF; V: TRBV6-5; J: TRBJ2-2
CDR3: CASSSDPGQGTDTQYF; V: TRBV5-1; J: TRBJ2-3
CDR3: CASSEFGGSVYEQYF; V: TRBV25-1; J: TRBJ2-7
CDR3: CASSLAGPLEETQYF; V: TRBV12-3/TRBV12-4; J: TRBJ2-5
CDR3: CSAPTGPTDYGYTF; V: TRBV20-1; J: TRBJ1-2
CDR3: CSARVGSGGTDTQYF; V: TRBV20-1; J: TRBJ2-3
CDR3: CASSSFGKSEEAFF; V: TRBV12-3/TRBV12-4; J: TRBJ1-1
CDR3: CSARWAGGTSEQYF; V: TRBV20-1; J: TRBJ2-7
CDR3: CASSLDMGSGANVLTF; V: TRBV11-2; J: TRBJ2-6
CDR3: CASRRVAASTDTQYF; V: TRBV12-3/TRBV12-4; J: TRBJ2-3
CDR3: CASSQQAGGSYNEQFF; V: TRBV2; J: TRBJ2-1
CDR3: CASSPRGLLANTGELFF; V: TRBV18; J: TRBJ2-2
CDR3: CASSLEGLGRGGYTGELFF; V: TRBV11-2; J: TRBJ2-2
CDR3: CSVEFGGSNYGYTF; V: TRBV29-1; J: TRBJ1-2
CDR3: CASSVNTGSLGSPLHF; V: TRBV27; J: TRBJ1-6
CDR3: CASSLPGRDYEQYF; V: TRBV5-4; J: TRBJ2-7